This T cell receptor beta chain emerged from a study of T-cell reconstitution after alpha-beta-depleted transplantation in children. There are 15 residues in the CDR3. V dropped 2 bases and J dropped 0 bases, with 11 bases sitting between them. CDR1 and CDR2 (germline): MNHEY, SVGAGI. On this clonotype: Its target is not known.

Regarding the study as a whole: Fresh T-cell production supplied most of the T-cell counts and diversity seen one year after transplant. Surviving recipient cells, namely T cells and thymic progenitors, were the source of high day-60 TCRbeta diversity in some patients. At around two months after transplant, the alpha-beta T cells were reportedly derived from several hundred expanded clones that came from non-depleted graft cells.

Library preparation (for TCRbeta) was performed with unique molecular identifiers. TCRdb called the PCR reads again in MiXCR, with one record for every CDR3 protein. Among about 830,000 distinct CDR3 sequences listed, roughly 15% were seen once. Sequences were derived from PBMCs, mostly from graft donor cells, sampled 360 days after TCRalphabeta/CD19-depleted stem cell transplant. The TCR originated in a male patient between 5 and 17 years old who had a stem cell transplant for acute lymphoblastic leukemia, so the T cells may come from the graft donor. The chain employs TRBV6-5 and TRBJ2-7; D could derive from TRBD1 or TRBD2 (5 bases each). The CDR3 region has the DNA TGTGCCAGCAGTTACGGGACCATTCTCTCCTACGAGCAGTACTTC. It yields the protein CASSYGTILSYEQYF.